This T cell receptor (beta chain) was found in a study of blood T cell repertoires in COVID-19. Assay: immunoSEQ multiplex PCR; the TCRdb copy retains only in-frame clones and omits some. This table has roughly 150,000 clones, around 82% appearing once. Germline-derived CDR1 and CDR2 are LNHDA and SQIVND (reference sequence). V was cut by 5 bases and J by 1 base, with 6 bases left in between. The CDR3 sequence is 13 residues long. The TCR originated in a woman over 75 with acute or convalescent COVID-19. The source material was peripheral blood. J is TRBJ1-5 and V is TRBV19; unclear D gene. In DNA, the CDR3 is TGTGCCAGTAGTTACGGGAGCAATCAGCCCCAGCATTTT. Translation: CASSYGSNQPQHF.